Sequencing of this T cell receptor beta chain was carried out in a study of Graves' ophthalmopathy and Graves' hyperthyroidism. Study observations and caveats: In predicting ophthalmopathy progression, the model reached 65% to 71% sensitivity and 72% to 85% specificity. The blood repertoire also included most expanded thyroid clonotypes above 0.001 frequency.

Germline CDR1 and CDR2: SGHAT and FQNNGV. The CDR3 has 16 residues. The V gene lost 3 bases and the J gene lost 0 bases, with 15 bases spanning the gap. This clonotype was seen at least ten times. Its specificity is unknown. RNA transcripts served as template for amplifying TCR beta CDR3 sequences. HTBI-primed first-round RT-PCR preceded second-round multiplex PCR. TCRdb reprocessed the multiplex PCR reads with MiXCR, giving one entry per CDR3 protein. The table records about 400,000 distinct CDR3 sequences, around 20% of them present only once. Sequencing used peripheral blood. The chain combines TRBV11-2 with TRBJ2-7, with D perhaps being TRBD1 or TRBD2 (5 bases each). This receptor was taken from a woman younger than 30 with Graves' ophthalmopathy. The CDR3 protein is CASSFGSRGASYEQYF. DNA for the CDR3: TGTGCCAGCAGCTTCGGCAGTAGAGGGGCCTCCTACGAGCAGTACTTC. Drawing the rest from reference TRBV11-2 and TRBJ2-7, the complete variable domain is EAGVAQSPRYKIIEKRQSVAFWCNPISGHATLYWYQQILGQGPKLLIQFQNNGVVDDSQLPKDRFSAERLKGVDSTLKIQPAKLEDSAVYLCASSFGSRGASYEQYFGPGTRLTVT.